This T cell receptor (beta chain) comes out of a study of patients and donors after allogeneic stem cell transplantation (dated by TCRdb to 2020 to 2021). In the case of this clonotype: This receptor's antigen is unknown. The record has no base qualities; no much larger clone is one base away.

Receptors were amplified or captured by RT-PCR. The sequencer was a NextSeq 550. TCRdb's own reprocessing of the public reads used fastp at Q25 and MiXCR and kept productive beta chains. Each CDR3 protein appears once, grouped with its most common genes and DNA. Counted in this sample were fewer than 500,000 distinct CDR3 sequences; 16% of them appeared once. The biggest ten clones account for less than 8% of the sample. The CDR3, cysteine through phenylalanine, is 16 amino acids long. Only the CDR3 DNA stays, 48 bases, in frame from base 1. CDR1 and CDR2, per the germline V gene (reference sequence), are LGHDT and YNNKEL. For this chain, trimming is 2 bases at the V end and 11 bases at the J end, and the number of junction bases without a gene match is 15.

The receptor's source is a human donor who was either an allogeneic HSCT recipient or a stem cell or donor lymphocyte infusion donor (not recorded which). It is not recorded whose cells these are; they may come from a transplant donor. The sample comprised blood, either unsorted or a sorted T cell fraction (not recorded which). The chain uses TRBV3-1 and TRBJ2-3, with TRBD2 matching 8 junction bases. The encoded CDR3 is CASSQISGSDPEKQYF. The DNA sequence follows: TGTGCCAGCAGCCAAATCAGCGGGAGCGACCCGGAAAAGCAGTATTTT.